A single sample gave rise to the 29 T cell receptor beta chains below, sequenced in a study of T-cell memory formation after mild COVID-19. TCRdb fed the 5' RACE reads into MiXCR, producing one record per CDR3 protein. Of a few hundred thousand distinct CDR3 sequences listed, 15% to 20% are singletons. Sequencing input: PBMCs or a T cell subset sorted from them (not recorded which). These receptors all come from a man between 18 and 35 years old who had mild COVID-19 (a few samples of this study predate the infection). Cell type and time point are not known.

This clonotype was counted ten times or more. This chain uses TRBV5-1 with TRBJ2-7; perhaps TRBD2 as D (5 bases). The CDR3 runs 14 residues. Germline V lookup: CDR1 SGHRS, CDR2 YFSETQ. Trimming took 0 bases from V and 0 from J, leaving 7 bases between them. CDR3: CASSLGGVSYEQYF. The CDR3 DNA reads TGCGCCAGCAGCTTGGGGGGAGTCTCCTACGAGCAGTACTTC.

This rearrangement joins TRBV6-1 to TRBJ2-1, with 8 bases fitting TRBD2. The V and J ends lost 2 bases and 3 bases, in that order; junction bases with no gene match: 3. There are 15 residues in the CDR3. Germline V lookup: CDR1 MNHNS, CDR2 SASEGT. In nucleotides, the CDR3 is TGTGCCAGCAGTGAACGCAGCGGGGGCTACAATGAGCAGTTCTTC. Its translation: CASSERSGGYNEQFF.

This clonotype was picked up a small number of times. The chain carries TRBV11-3 and TRBJ2-5, with TRBD2 as a possible D gene (5 bases). This CDR3 is built from 13 residues. V dropped 2 bases and J dropped 5 bases, with 9 bases sitting between them. CDR1 and CDR2 (germline): SGHNT, YENEEA. The DNA for the CDR3 is TGTGCCAGCAGCTTACGGGATGGGGAGACCCAGTACTTC. Its protein is CASSLRDGETQYF.

This clonotype has just a few counts. CDR3 bases: TGTGCCAGCACGGGGGGGACGGCAGATACGCAGTATTTT. This gives the protein CASTGGTADTQYF. The chain couples TRBV7-2 to TRBJ2-3; the match to TRBD2 covers 8 bases. J was trimmed by 4 bases and V by 7 bases; bases with no gene match: 4. Per germline, CDR1 SGHTA and CDR2 FQGNSA. This CDR3 is 13 amino acids long.

This clonotype was detected only a few times. V and J are TRBV6-2 or TRBV6-3 and TRBJ1-4; D remains unclear. Germline CDR1 is MNHEY and CDR2 is SVGEGT. Between the trimmed V and J ends, which lost 7 bases and 8 bases, there was a span of 11 bases. The CDR3 runs 12 residues. The CDR3 region has the DNA TGTGCCAGCACCGATACAAGGGAAAAACTGTTTTTT. Translating it yields CASTDTREKLFF.

The chain combines TRBV4-3 with TRBJ1-2; D is unresolved. The CDR3 consists of 14 residues. CDR1 and CDR2 from the germline V gene are LGHNA and YSLEER. V dropped 0 bases and J dropped 2 bases, with 7 bases sitting between them. The CDR3 region has the DNA TGCGCCAGCAGCCAAGACGACGGAAACTATGGCTACACCTTC. Protein: CASSQDDGNYGYTF.

Many counts were recorded for this clonotype. The chain recombines TRBV11-3 with TRBJ2-1; the D gene is possibly TRBD2 (7 bases). The CDR3 sequence is 13 residues long. The germline CDR1 and CDR2 sequences are SGHNT and YENEEA. V lost 3 bases to trimming and J lost 9 bases, with 12 bases between them. The CDR3 DNA reads TGTGCCAGCAGCTTGAACAGGGAGGGTGAGCAGTTCTTC. It encodes CASSLNREGEQFF.

This sequence joins TRBV7-9 and TRBJ1-5; D may be TRBD1 (5 bases). The CDR3 is 14 amino acids. CDR1 SEHNR and CDR2 FQNEAQ come from the germline V gene (reference sequence). Trimming pared 3 bases from V and 4 bases from J, leaving 10 bases between. The CDR3: CASSLEDTNQPQHF. Written as DNA, the CDR3 is TGTGCCAGCAGCTTGGAGGACACAAATCAGCCCCAGCATTTT.

A word on this clonotype: The germline gene is not matched at one end of the junction; a read error may be the cause. The chain employs TRBV18 and TRBJ2-5; D is unclear. This CDR3 spans 16 amino acids. Per germline, CDR1 KGHSH and CDR2 LQKENI. CDR3 in DNA: TGTGCCAGCTCACCCCCGGTAGTAAATCGGCAAGAGACACAGTACTTC. Amino acids: CASSPPVVNRQETQYF.

This chain links TRBV6-2 or TRBV6-3 with TRBJ2-3; 11 bases align to TRBD2. The CDR3 extends over 15 amino acids. CDR1 and CDR2 (germline): MNHEY, SVGEGT. V gave up 6 bases and J gave up 3 bases; unmatched junction bases: 5. In nucleotides, the CDR3 is TGTGCCAGCAGATCACTAGCGGGGGCGACAGATACGCAGTATTTT. Amino acid sequence: CASRSLAGATDTQYF.

This chain uses TRBV5-1 with TRBJ1-6; 10 nucleotides match TRBD1. This CDR3 spans 15 amino acids. Germline CDR1 is SGHRS and CDR2 is YFSETQ. V dropped 4 bases and J dropped 8; count of bases not matched to a gene: 6. CDR3 sequence: CASSAPGQGYSPLHF. CDR3 DNA sequence: TGCGCCAGCAGCGCACCGGGACAGGGGTATTCACCCCTCCACTTT.

The sample holds a few counts of this clonotype. V is TRBV4-1 and J is TRBJ1-2, with D maybe TRBD1 (6 bases). V dropped 0 bases and J dropped 4 bases, with 12 bases sitting between them. Germline CDR1 reads MGHRA; CDR2 reads YSYEKL. This CDR3 is 15 amino acids long. The CDR3 loop is CASSQDKTGIYGYTF. DNA of the CDR3: TGCGCCAGCAGCCAAGACAAGACAGGCATCTATGGCTACACCTTC.

The rearrangement links TRBV5-4 to TRBJ2-1; the match to TRBD2 covers 8 bases. Germline V gene sequence: CDR1 SGHNT, CDR2 YYREEE (reference sequence). Losses at the gene ends were 3 bases for V and 5 bases for J; bases not matched to a gene: 7. CDR3 length: 15 residues. The CDR3 DNA reads as TGTGCCAGCAGCTGGCCGGGACTAGGGCACAATGAGCAGTTCTTC. Translating it yields CASSWPGLGHNEQFF.

This clonotype was seen only a few times. The CDR3 region has the DNA TGTGCCAGCAGCCGACAGGGGTCCTACGAGCAGTACGTC. Its protein is CASSRQGSYEQYV. This chain uses TRBV11-2 with TRBJ2-7; 8 nucleotides align to TRBD1. Looked up from germline, CDR1 is SGHAT and CDR2 is FQNNGV. V lost 5 bases to trimming and J lost 1 base; unmatched junction nucleotides: 1. CDR3 size: 13 residues.

The sample holds a few counts of this clonotype. The chain joins TRBV10-2 to TRBJ2-3, with no clear D. In germline, CDR1 is WSHSY, CDR2 SAAADI. The ends were cut back, 0 bases at V and 7 bases at J, with 14 bases in the middle. The CDR3 spans 15 residues. The CDR3 DNA follows: TGCGCCAGCAGTGAGTCGAGGTTGGGCATCCATACGCAGTATTTT. This codes for CASSESRLGIHTQYF.

This clonotype was counted only a few times. A read error may explain this, as a much larger clone is one base away. This chain connects TRBV7-9 to TRBJ2-5, with 10 bases matching TRBD1. Trimming took 4 bases from V and 5 from J; bases not matched to a gene: 4. CDR1 SEHNR and CDR2 FQNEAQ come from the germline V gene (reference sequence). The CDR3 is 14 residues long. CDR3 loop: CASSSGTGEETQYF. The DNA for the CDR3 is TGTGCCAGCAGCTCCGGGACAGGGGAGGAGACCCAGTACTTC.

This clonotype was counted only a few times. J is TRBJ2-4 and V is TRBV20-1; D might be TRBD1 or TRBD2, each matching 6 bases. The germline gives CDR1 DFQATT, CDR2 SNEGSKA (reference sequence). The CDR3 has 14 residues. V gave up 4 bases and J gave up 8 bases, with 18 bases separating them. The CDR3 region has the DNA TGCAGTGCTATCAGACCAGGGGAGGTGGACATTCAGTACTTC. It codes for CSAIRPGEVDIQYF.

There are a few counts of this clonotype. The CDR3 region has the DNA TGTGCCAGCAGCCCCTCAGGCGGGAACATTCAGTACTTC. Residues: CASSPSGGNIQYF. The genes are TRBV11-1 and TRBJ2-4; weak D call: TRBD2 (5 bases). CDR3 length: 13 residues. The V end was cut by 5 bases, the J end by 7 bases, with 12 bases between. CDR1 is SGHAT and CDR2 is FQDESV in the germline V gene (reference sequence).

In its sample, this clonotype was seen a few times. This rearrangement joins TRBV11-2 to TRBJ1-2, with D perhaps TRBD1 (6 bases). This CDR3 has 15 amino acids. The germline V and J ends were trimmed by 0 bases and 3 bases, with 11 bases remaining between them. Looked up from germline, CDR1 is SGHAT and CDR2 is FQNNGV. In DNA, the CDR3 is TGTGCCAGCAGCTTAGATGATGCAGGGGACTATGGCTACACCTTC. Protein: CASSLDDAGDYGYTF.

This clonotype showed up many times. This chain joins TRBV18 and TRBJ2-5; TRBD2 matches at 7 bases. V trimming: 1 base; J trimming: 2 bases; junction bases outside the gene matches: 1. The length of the CDR3 is 14 residues. Germline loops: CDR1 KGHSH, CDR2 LQKENI. The CDR3 bases are TGTGCCAGCTCACCACGGGAGGGACAAGAGACCCAGTACTTC. This sequence encodes CASSPREGQETQYF.

The gene calls are TRBV5-1 and TRBJ1-1; weak D call: TRBD1 (5 bases). The CDR3 loop spans 15 amino acids. Trimming stripped 3 bases from V and 4 bases from J, with 16 bases between. Germline-derived CDR1 and CDR2 are SGHRS and YFSETQ. CDR3 nucleotide sequence: TGCGCCAGCAGCTCTGACAGCGGAGAAACCACTGAAGCTTTCTTT. Translating gives CASSSDSGETTEAFF.

The rearrangement uses TRBV9 and TRBJ1-6; D unresolved. Trimming cost V 4 bases and J 0 bases, with 14 bases left between them. Per the germline V gene, CDR1 is SGDLS and CDR2 is YYNGEE. CDR3 size: 17 residues. CDR3 DNA: TGTGCCAGCAGCCCCCCCGGTGGGAGCTCCTATAATTCACCCCTCCACTTT. It specifies CASSPPGGSSYNSPLHF.

The chain carries TRBV6-6 and TRBJ1-1; no definite D call. V was pared by 5 bases and J by 10 bases, with 11 bases between. The CDR3 has 11 amino acids. Germline assignment: CDR1 MNHNY and CDR2 SVGAGI (reference sequence). In DNA, the CDR3 is TGTGCCAGCAGTGGGGATTCGGGAGCTTTCTTT. This gives the protein CASSGDSGAFF.

This clonotype was observed a few times. J is TRBJ1-5 and V is TRBV7-2, with D possibly matching TRBD1 (5 bases). This CDR3 is 17 amino acids long. Germline CDR1 SGHTA, CDR2 FQGNSA. Trimming shortened V by 1 base and J by 1 base, and 14 bases separated the two germline ends. In nucleotides, the CDR3 is TGTGCCAGCAGCTTAGTTTCTGGGGCGCTGAGCAATCAGCCCCAGCATTTT. Translation: CASSLVSGALSNQPQHF.

J is TRBJ2-7 and V is TRBV3-1; D may be TRBD1 (5 bases). The CDR3 loop spans 15 amino acids. Trimming left V 8 bases short and J 2 bases short, with 19 bases between. Germline assignment: CDR1 LGHDT and CDR2 YNNKEL (reference sequence). This chain's CDR3 is CASPLPRDRTYEQYV. CDR3 bases: TGTGCCAGCCCATTACCTCGCGACAGAACCTACGAGCAGTACGTC.

The rearrangement links TRBV20-1 to TRBJ2-1; D unresolved. The CDR3 is made up of 10 amino acids. The V end lost 5 bases, the J end lost 5 bases, and 4 bases lay between the germline ends. The germline gives CDR1 DFQATT, CDR2 SNEGSKA (reference sequence). The CDR3 DNA reads TGCAGTGCTCTAGACAATGAGCAGTTCTTC. Translated: CSALDNEQFF.

The chain employs TRBV29-1 and TRBJ2-5; the D call may be TRBD1 or TRBD2 (5 bases each). Trimming stripped 8 bases from V and 7 bases from J, with 14 bases between. This CDR3 is built from 11 residues. Germline loops: CDR1 SQVTM, CDR2 ANQGSEA. The CDR3 spells CSTGDAGTQYF. The CDR3 nucleotides are TGCAGCACCGGGGACGCCGGGACCCAGTACTTC.

The J gene is TRBJ2-1, the V gene TRBV7-2; TRBD2 agrees at 9 bases. The germline gives CDR1 SGHTA, CDR2 FQGNSA. The junction had 5 bases not matched to a gene; V was cut back by 1 base and J by 7 bases. The CDR3 has 15 amino acids. The CDR3 protein is CASSLEAGGPNEQFF. In DNA, the CDR3 is TGTGCCAGCAGCTTAGAGGCGGGGGGGCCTAATGAGCAGTTCTTC. Complete variable domain (other parts from reference TRBV7-2 and TRBJ2-1): GAGVSQSPSNKVTEKGKDVELRCDPISGHTALYWYRQSLGQGLEFLIYFQGNSAPDKSGLPSDRFSAERTGGSVSTLTIQRTQQEDSAVYLCASSLEAGGPNEQFFGPGTRLTVL.

This sequence joins TRBV7-2 and TRBJ2-1; D remains ambiguous. CDR3 length equals 13 residues. Germline V gives CDR1 SGHTA, CDR2 FQGNSA. The V end was cut by 3 bases, the J end by 10 bases, with 13 bases between. The CDR3 DNA reads TGTGCCAGCAGCTTTACTTGGAAGGACGAGCAGTTCTTC. It is translated as CASSFTWKDEQFF.